This T cell receptor beta chain was documented in a study of blood T cell repertoires in COVID-19. Study context: In each case, the material was cDNA or gDNA derived from T cells, B-cell-depleted T cells, or PBMCs.

CDR1 and CDR2 (germline): SNHLY, FYNNEI. This CDR3 has 10 residues. V lost 10 bases to trimming and J lost 5 bases, with 8 bases between them. Methods used by the authors: Researchers report that nucleated cell counts were estimated from reference gene primer amplification. The protocol was immunoSEQ multiplex PCR, while the TCRdb copy is restricted to in-frame clones and leaves out a portion. D and trimming come from the DNA, and the V and J calls and clone size come from that table. The sample includes approximately 250,000 clones, approximately 86% of them seen just once. The TCR was taken from a human donor in a cohort sampled during active COVID-19. The chain couples TRBV2 to TRBJ2-5; D uncertain. Input material: peripheral blood. CDR3 sequence (DNA): TGTGCCATCCGACTCGAGACCCAGTACTTC. Protein product: CAIRLETQYF.